This T cell receptor beta chain was recovered during a study of cytomegalovirus exposure and HLA in healthy donors. In regard to this clone: Its target is not known.

The PCR employed 60 Vbeta primers together with 13 Jbeta primers. TCRdb's copy holds only in-frame clones and misses some; the assay was immunoSEQ multiplex PCR. This table has about 160,000 clones, 85% appearing once. Overall study results and limits: Analysis was carried out at a later point, and it linked a missense DCLRE1C variant to TCR beta V- and J-gene trimming. The authors later found HLA-associated TCR beta chains more clonally expanded than equally common others. When analyzed later, the rates of TCR association showed variation by HLA locus, with DRB1 the most and HLA-C the fewest.

V gave up 3 bases and J gave up 2 bases, with 11 bases separating them. In germline, CDR1 is KGHSH, CDR2 LQKENI. The CDR3 covers 16 residues. Each donor was healthy, and each was a bone marrow donor. This TCR was sampled from a man younger than 35 in good health and CMV-seropositive. The sample consisted of PBMCs. The chain joins TRBV18 to TRBJ2-6; D unresolved. CDR3 bases: TGTGCCAGCTCACCTTTGGCAGGTCCTGGGGCCAACGTCCTGACTTTC. It yields the protein CASSPLAGPGANVLTF.